These T cell receptor beta chains were read from a single sample in a study of cytomegalovirus exposure and HLA in healthy donors. Here immunoSEQ multiplex PCR was the method, and the copy in TCRdb shows in-frame clones only, minus some. The table lists about 220,000 clones, roughly 88% of them singletons. The sample taken for sequencing was PBMCs. The source is a boy aged 2 to 10 in good health and CMV-seronegative. Both conserved end residues are part of each CDR3. The D gene is left open where the match is weak. Where a row states a size, it is once, few, many or the class of an expanded clone; other rows omit it.

cdr3_nt	cdr3_aa	clone_size	v_call	d_call	j_call
TGTGCCAGCAGCCCGGTAGAGCACCTCCAAGAGACCCAGTACTTC	CASSPVEHLQETQYF	-	TRBV5-8	-	TRBJ2-5
TGTGCCTGGAGTAGAAGGGGGGAGACCCAGTACTTC	CAWSRRGETQYF	-	TRBV30	-	TRBJ2-5
TGTGCCAGCAGCTTAACGGGAAACTCTGGAAACACCATATATTTT	CASSLTGNSGNTIYF	-	TRBV7-9	-	TRBJ1-3
TGTGCCAGCAGTCCGCGGGACGCTGAAGCTTTCTTT	CASSPRDAEAFF	-	TRBV21-1	-	TRBJ1-1
TGTGCCAGCTCACCCAGGGGGGCTAATGAAAAACTGTTTTTT	CASSPRGANEKLFF	once	TRBV18	TRBD1	TRBJ1-4
TGCGCCAGCAGCCACCCACGGGAGGCTACCCACAATGAGCAGTTCTTC	CASSHPREATHNEQFF	-	TRBV4-1	TRBD2	TRBJ2-1
TGTGCCAGTAGTTTGGGATGGGTCGGGGGAACTGAAGCTTTCTTT	CASSLGWVGGTEAFF	few	TRBV19	-	TRBJ1-1
TGTGCCAGCAGCGAAGCTGCCAGGGCCTACGAGCAGTACTTC	CASSEAARAYEQYF	-	TRBV6-1	-	TRBJ2-7
TGTGCCAGTACCATCTGGGGCGGCCGTGAAGCTTTCTTT	CASTIWGGREAFF	-	TRBV19	-	TRBJ1-1
TGTGCCAGCAGCTTAACGGGACTACCCACAGATACGCAGTATTTT	CASSLTGLPTDTQYF	-	TRBV7-2	TRBD2	TRBJ2-3
TGCAGCGTTGCTAGCGGGGGGTACAATGAGCAGTTCTTC	CSVASGGYNEQFF	-	TRBV29-1	TRBD2	TRBJ2-1
TGTGCCAGCAGTGCGCGACAGGGCTACGAGCAGTACTTC	CASSARQGYEQYF	-	TRBV6-6	TRBD1	TRBJ2-7
TGTGCCAGCAGTTCCCGCGGGGGTCTCGCCAACACTGAAGCTTTCTTT	CASSSRGGLANTEAFF	-	TRBV6-5	-	TRBJ1-1
TGTGCCAGCAGCCACTCGGACGGACTTCAAGAGACCCAGTACTTC	CASSHSDGLQETQYF	-	TRBV4-2	-	TRBJ2-5
TGTGCCAGCAGTGAATCCCCGCTAGGGGCCACAGATACGCAGTATTTT	CASSESPLGATDTQYF	once	TRBV25-1	-	TRBJ2-3
TGTGCCAGCAGTTTACTAGCGGGGGGGCGGGAGACCCAGTACTTC	CASSLLAGGRETQYF	-	TRBV6-6	TRBD2	TRBJ2-5
TGTGCCAGCAGCTTAGGTCCCAGGTTGGCTTTCTTT	CASSLGPRLAFF	-	TRBV11-2	-	TRBJ1-1
TGTGCCAGCAGCTCGCGACAGGGGGCGCGAAGCAATGAGCAGTTCTTC	CASSSRQGARSNEQFF	-	TRBV7-9	TRBD1	TRBJ2-1
TGTGCCAGCAGGGCGGACAGGGAGTTCACAGATACGCAGTATTTT	CASRADREFTDTQYF	-	TRBV27	TRBD1	TRBJ2-3
TGTGCCAGCAATAGCGACAACACCGGGGAGCTGTTTTTT	CASNSDNTGELFF	-	TRBV5-4	-	TRBJ2-2
TGTTCCAGCAGCTTACCTTTGACAGGGGATAAGATCTACGAGCAGTACTTC	CSSSLPLTGDKIYEQYF	-	TRBV7-9	TRBD1	TRBJ2-7
TGTGCCACCAGGGGCAGCCCAAGTCCTGAAGCTTTCTTT	CATRGSPSPEAFF	-	TRBV15	-	TRBJ1-1
TGTGCCAGCAGTGACCTGGGGCAGGACAACCAGCCCCAGCATTTT	CASSDLGQDNQPQHF	-	TRBV2	-	TRBJ1-5
TGTTCCAGCAGCTTATGGGGAATGGACGGGGTACAAGAGACCCAGTACTTC	CSSSLWGMDGVQETQYF	-	TRBV7-9	-	TRBJ2-5
TGTGCCAGCAGCTTTAGGCGGAGCTCTGGAAACACCATATATTTT	CASSFRRSSGNTIYF	-	TRBV5-6	-	TRBJ1-3
TGTGCCAGCAGTGAAGCGGCGGGGCGGGCCACTTTAGAAAAACTGTTTTTT	CASSEAAGRATLEKLFF	-	TRBV6-1	-	TRBJ1-4
TGTGCCAGTAGTATCAGGGGGACCGGCACTGAAGCTTTCTTT	CASSIRGTGTEAFF	-	TRBV19	TRBD1	TRBJ1-1
TGTGCCATCGGAACCGGGACACAAAACACCGGGGAGCTGTTTTTT	CAIGTGTQNTGELFF	-	TRBV10-3	-	TRBJ2-2
TGTGCCAGCAGTTATGTCCGGGACAATGAGCAGTTCTTC	CASSYVRDNEQFF	-	TRBV6-5	-	TRBJ2-1
TGTGCCAGCAGCCCGGGACTAGCGGGAGGGCCAGAGACCCAGTACTTC	CASSPGLAGGPETQYF	-	TRBV5-4	TRBD2	TRBJ2-5
TGTGCCAGCAGTTACTCGAGCGATGGCTACACCTTC	CASSYSSDGYTF	-	TRBV6-5	-	TRBJ1-2
TGTGCCAGCAGCTTACGTGGGCAGGGGATCACTGAAGCTTTCTTT	CASSLRGQGITEAFF	-	TRBV7-8	-	TRBJ1-1
TGTGCCAGCAGGGGCCAGAGCTCCTACAATGAGCAGTTCTTC	CASRGQSSYNEQFF	-	TRBV11-2	-	TRBJ2-1
TGTGCCAGCAGCCAACCCGGGACACGAGAAGAGACCCAGTACTTC	CASSQPGTREETQYF	-	TRBV5-4	-	TRBJ2-5
TGTGCCAGCAGCGTAGAAATGGGAGGCACTGAAGCTTTCTTT	CASSVEMGGTEAFF	-	TRBV9	-	TRBJ1-1
TGTGCCAGCAGCCAAGATTGGGTAGCGGTACGCACAGATACGCAGTATTTT	CASSQDWVAVRTDTQYF	-	TRBV4-2	-	TRBJ2-3
TGTGCCAGCAGCCCTAGAGGACTACGGGAGACCCAGTACTTC	CASSPRGLRETQYF	once	TRBV2	-	TRBJ2-5
TGCGCCAGCAGCTTGTGGGGTTCAGAGACAGGCGCGACCTACGAGCAGTACTTC	CASSLWGSETGATYEQYF	-	TRBV5-1	-	TRBJ2-7
TGTGCCAGTAGTCTCATTAGCGGGAAGCTCTCCTACAATGAGCAGTTCTTC	CASSLISGKLSYNEQFF	-	TRBV19	TRBD2	TRBJ2-1
TGTGCCAGCAGGGAAGACAGGGGTGTCCAGCCCCAGCATTTT	CASREDRGVQPQHF	few	TRBV6-5	TRBD1	TRBJ1-5
TGTGCCAGCAGCATGGGGCGTCGGGGGTTCAGAGAGCAGTTCTTC	CASSMGRRGFREQFF	-	TRBV27	-	TRBJ2-1
TGCGCCAGCAGCCCGGGGGCCAGGGGGTTGGGGGAGCTGTTTTTT	CASSPGARGLGELFF	-	TRBV4-1	-	TRBJ2-2
TGTGCCAGTAGTATGGCAGGGCACGGCAATCAGCCCCAGCATTTT	CASSMAGHGNQPQHF	-	TRBV19	-	TRBJ1-5
TGTGCCAACCGGACAGGGGTAGAGACCCAGTACTTC	CANRTGVETQYF	-	TRBV27	TRBD1	TRBJ2-5
TGTGCCAGCAGCTTGACACCGGATGAAAAACTGTTTTTT	CASSLTPDEKLFF	-	TRBV13	-	TRBJ1-4
TGTGCCAGCAGCCGGACAGGGGATCGCCCCGATATTTCACCCCTCCACTTT	CASSRTGDRPDISPLHF	-	TRBV7-8	TRBD1	TRBJ1-6
TGTGCCATCAGTGAGTTGGGGACTAGCGGGACAGATACGCAGTATTTT	CAISELGTSGTDTQYF	once	TRBV10-3	TRBD2	TRBJ2-3
TGTGCCAGCAGCTTAGCGCTACCGGGGAGGATTTCTGGGGCCAACGTCCTGACTTTC	CASSLALPGRISGANVLTF	-	TRBV7-8	-	TRBJ2-6
TGTGCCTGGTCGACTAGCAATGAGCAGTTCTTC	CAWSTSNEQFF	once	TRBV30	-	TRBJ2-1
TGTGCCAGCAGCGAAGGCCGAGGGCCAGATACGCAGTATTTT	CASSEGRGPDTQYF	-	TRBV5-8	-	TRBJ2-3
TGCGCCAGCAGCCAAGGGGGCAGGCAAGAGACCCAGTACTTC	CASSQGGRQETQYF	-	TRBV4-1	-	TRBJ2-5
TGTGCCAGCAGTCCAACTCCGGGGGACCAGTACTTC	CASSPTPGDQYF	-	TRBV7-2	-	TRBJ2-5
TGTGCCAGCAGCTTCCGGGACAGGGGGCCCACAGATACGCAGTATTTT	CASSFRDRGPTDTQYF	-	TRBV7-6	TRBD1	TRBJ2-3